This T cell receptor (beta chain) stems from a study of T cell responses to AZD1222 COVID-19 vaccine. The CDR3 is made up of 18 amino acids. The trim removed 5 bases at V and 8 bases at J, leaving 18 bases unmatched. CDR1 is LNHDA, CDR2 SQIVND, per germline (reference sequence). Repertoires were generated with immunoSEQ multiplex PCR, while TCRdb's copy carries only in-frame clones and drops some. The sample contains over 150,000 clones, about nine tenths of which appear only once. This receptor was taken from an adult in good health. The chain has TRBV19 and TRBJ1-2; 12 bases agree with TRBD1. The sequences come from peripheral blood, collected on day 0 of AZD1222 vaccination. Here the CDR3 reads CASSLARDRGRGSVGYTF. The CDR3 bases are TGTGCCAGTAGTCTCGCTAGGGACAGGGGGCGCGGGAGTGTGGGCTACACCTTC.